The T cell receptor (beta chain) described here comes from a study of cytotoxic CD8 clonotypes in ibrutinib-treated CLL. Whole-study context: The patients comprised about a dozen relapsed/refractory and around 15 treatment-naive cases, some 17 IGHV unmutated. When averaged across all of the samples, the counts came to hundreds of thousands of productive templates and 90,000 to 95,000 productive rearrangements. Study findings and constraints: Shared public clonotypes were rare, and on treatment they either got smaller or stayed the same.

Worth noting for this clone: What it binds is unknown.

Assay: immunoSEQ multiplex PCR; the TCRdb copy retains only in-frame clones and omits some. The sample contains around 70,000 clones, 90% of which appear only once. The CDR3 is 13 amino acids. Germline V gene sequence: CDR1 ENHRY, CDR2 SYGVKD. Trimming cost V 6 bases and J 2 bases, with 11 bases left between them. The V and J genes are TRBV10-3 and TRBJ2-7, with D perhaps TRBD1 (7 bases). This receptor was obtained from a human donor with chronic lymphocytic leukemia. Source: PBMCs, taken after 12 months of ibrutinib treatment. The CDR3 region has the DNA TGTGCCATCAGCGCGGGACAGCCCTACGAGCAGTACTTC. It yields the protein CAISAGQPYEQYF.